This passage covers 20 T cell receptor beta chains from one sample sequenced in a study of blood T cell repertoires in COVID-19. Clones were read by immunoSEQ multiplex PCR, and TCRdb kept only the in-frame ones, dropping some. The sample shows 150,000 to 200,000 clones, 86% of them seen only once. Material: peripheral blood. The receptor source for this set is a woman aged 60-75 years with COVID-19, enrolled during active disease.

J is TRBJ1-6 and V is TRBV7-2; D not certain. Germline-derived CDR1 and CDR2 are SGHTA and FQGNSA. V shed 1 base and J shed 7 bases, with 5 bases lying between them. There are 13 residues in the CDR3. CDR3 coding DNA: TGTGCCAGCAGCTTAGGTCGGAATTCACCCCTCCACTTT. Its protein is CASSLGRNSPLHF.

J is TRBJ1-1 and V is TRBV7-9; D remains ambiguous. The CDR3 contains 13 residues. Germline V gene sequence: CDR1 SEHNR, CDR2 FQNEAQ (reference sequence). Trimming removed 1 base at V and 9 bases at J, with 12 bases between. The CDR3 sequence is CASSLVEGTKAFF. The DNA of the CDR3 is TGTGCCAGCAGCTTAGTAGAGGGCACGAAAGCTTTCTTT.

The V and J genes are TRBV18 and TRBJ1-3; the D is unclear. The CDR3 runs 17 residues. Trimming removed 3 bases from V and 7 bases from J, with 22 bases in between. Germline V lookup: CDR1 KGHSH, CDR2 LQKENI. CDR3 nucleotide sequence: TGTGCCAGCTCACCCCTCCCATCCCCTGCGGAATGGAACACCATATATTTT. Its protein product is CASSPLPSPAEWNTIYF.

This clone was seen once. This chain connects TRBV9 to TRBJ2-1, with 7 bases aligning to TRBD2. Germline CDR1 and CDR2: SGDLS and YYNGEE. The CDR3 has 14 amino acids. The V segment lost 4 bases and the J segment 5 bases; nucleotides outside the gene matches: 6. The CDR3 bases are TGTGCCAGCAGCCCGGGGCTAGCGGACAATGAGCAGTTCTTC. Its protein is CASSPGLADNEQFF.

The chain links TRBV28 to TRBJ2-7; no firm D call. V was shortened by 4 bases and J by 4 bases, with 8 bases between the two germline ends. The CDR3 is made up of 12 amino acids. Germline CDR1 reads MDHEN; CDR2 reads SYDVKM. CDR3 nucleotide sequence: TGTGCCAGCAGTTCTCTTCCTTACGAGCAGTACTTC. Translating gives CASSSLPYEQYF.

CDR3 DNA: TGTGCCAGCAGCTTAGACACAGGAGCTCAAGAGACCCAGTACTTC. Translation: CASSLDTGAQETQYF. The chain carries TRBV5-4 and TRBJ2-5; a weak D match, TRBD1 (5 bases). The germline V gene encodes CDR1 SGHNT and CDR2 YYREEE (reference sequence). This CDR3 is built from 15 residues. V lost 2 bases and J 2 bases, leaving 13 bases between the germline ends.

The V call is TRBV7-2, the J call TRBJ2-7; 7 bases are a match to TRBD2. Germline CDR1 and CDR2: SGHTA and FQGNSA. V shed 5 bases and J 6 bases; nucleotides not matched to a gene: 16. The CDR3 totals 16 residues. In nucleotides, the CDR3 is TGTGCCAGCAGCCCGGGTATTATGACTAGCTTCGGCGAGCAGTACTTC. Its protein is CASSPGIMTSFGEQYF.

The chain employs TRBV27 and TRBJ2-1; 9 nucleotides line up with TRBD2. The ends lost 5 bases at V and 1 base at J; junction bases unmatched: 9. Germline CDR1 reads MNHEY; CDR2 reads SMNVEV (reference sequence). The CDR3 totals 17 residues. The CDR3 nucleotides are TGTGCCAGCAGTCTATTAGCGGGAGCAGGATCCTACAATGAGCAGTTCTTC. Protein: CASSLLAGAGSYNEQFF.

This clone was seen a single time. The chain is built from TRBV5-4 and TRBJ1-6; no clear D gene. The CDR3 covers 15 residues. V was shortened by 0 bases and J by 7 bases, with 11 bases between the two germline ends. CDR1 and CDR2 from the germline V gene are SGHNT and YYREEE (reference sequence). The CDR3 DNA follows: TGTGCCAGCAGCTTGGCCCCCCAGCGGAATTCACCCCTCCACTTT. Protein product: CASSLAPQRNSPLHF.

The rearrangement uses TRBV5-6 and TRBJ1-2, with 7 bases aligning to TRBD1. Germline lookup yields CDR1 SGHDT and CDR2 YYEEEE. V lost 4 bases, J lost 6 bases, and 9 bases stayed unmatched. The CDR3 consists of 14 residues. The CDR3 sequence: CASSSLTGYHGYTF. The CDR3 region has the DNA TGTGCCAGCAGCAGCCTGACAGGGTATCATGGCTACACCTTC.

This CDR3 reads CASSPGLAGEQFF. Here the CDR3 DNA reads TGTGCCAGCAGCCCCGGACTAGCTGGTGAGCAGTTCTTC. The gene calls are TRBV13 and TRBJ2-1, with 8 bases identical to TRBD2. With V trimmed by 5 bases and J by 9 bases, 6 bases remained unmatched. Germline V gene sequence: CDR1 PRHDT, CDR2 FYEKMQ (reference sequence). This CDR3 has 13 amino acids. Combining the CDR3 with reference TRBV13 and TRBJ2-1 gives the whole variable domain AAGVIQSPRHLIKEKRETATLKCYPIPRHDTVYWYQQGPGQDPQFLISFYEKMQSDKGSIPDRFSAQQFSDYHSELNMSSLELGDSALYFCASSPGLAGEQFFGPGTRLTVL.

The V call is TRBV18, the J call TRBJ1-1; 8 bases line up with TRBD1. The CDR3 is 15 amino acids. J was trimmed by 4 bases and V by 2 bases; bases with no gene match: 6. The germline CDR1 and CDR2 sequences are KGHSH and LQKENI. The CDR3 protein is CASSPETGVGTEAFF. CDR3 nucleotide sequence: TGTGCCAGCTCACCAGAGACAGGGGTGGGCACTGAAGCTTTCTTT.

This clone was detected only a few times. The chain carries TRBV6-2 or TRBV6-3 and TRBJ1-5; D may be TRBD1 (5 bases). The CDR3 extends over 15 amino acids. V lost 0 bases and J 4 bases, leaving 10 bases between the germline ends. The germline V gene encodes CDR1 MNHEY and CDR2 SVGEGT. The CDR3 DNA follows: TGTGCCAGCAGTTACTCGCGGGGGTTTAATCAGCCCCAGCATTTT. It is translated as CASSYSRGFNQPQHF.

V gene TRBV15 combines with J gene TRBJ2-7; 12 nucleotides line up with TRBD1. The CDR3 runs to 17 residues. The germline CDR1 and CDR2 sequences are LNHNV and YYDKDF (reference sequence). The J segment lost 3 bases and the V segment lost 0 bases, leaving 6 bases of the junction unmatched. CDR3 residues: CATSREGQGALNYEQYF. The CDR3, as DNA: TGTGCCACCAGCAGAGAGGGACAGGGGGCGTTGAACTACGAGCAGTACTTC.

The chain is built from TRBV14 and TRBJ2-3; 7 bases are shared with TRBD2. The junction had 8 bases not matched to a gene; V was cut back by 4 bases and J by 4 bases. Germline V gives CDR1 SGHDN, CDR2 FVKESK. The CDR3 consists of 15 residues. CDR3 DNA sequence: TGTGCCAGCAGCCCTCGGGACTATTATGCAGATACGCAGTATTTT. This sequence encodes CASSPRDYYADTQYF.

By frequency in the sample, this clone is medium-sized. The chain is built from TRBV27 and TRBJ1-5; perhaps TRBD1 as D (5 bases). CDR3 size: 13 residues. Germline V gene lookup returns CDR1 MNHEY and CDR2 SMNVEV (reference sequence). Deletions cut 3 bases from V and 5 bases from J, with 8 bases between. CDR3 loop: CASSFGGDQPQHF. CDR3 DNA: TGTGCCAGCAGTTTCGGGGGGGATCAGCCCCAGCATTTT.

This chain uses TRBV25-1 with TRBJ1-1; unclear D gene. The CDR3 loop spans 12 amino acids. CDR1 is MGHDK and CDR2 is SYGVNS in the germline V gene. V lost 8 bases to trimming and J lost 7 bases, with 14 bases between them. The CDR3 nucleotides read TGTGCCAGCTCTCAGAGGTCCAATGAAGCTTTCTTT. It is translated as CASSQRSNEAFF. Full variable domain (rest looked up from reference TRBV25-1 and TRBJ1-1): EADIYQTPRYLVIGTGKKITLECSQTMGHDKMYWYQQDPGMELHLIHYSYGVNSTEKGDLSSESTVSRIRTEHFPLTLESARPSHTSQYLCASSQRSNEAFFGQGTRLTVV.

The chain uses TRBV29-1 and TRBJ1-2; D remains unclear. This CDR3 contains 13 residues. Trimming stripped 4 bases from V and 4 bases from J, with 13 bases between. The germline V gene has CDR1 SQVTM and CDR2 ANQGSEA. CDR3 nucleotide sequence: TGCAGCGTTGTTGGCGTCCGGGGCTATGGCTACACCTTC. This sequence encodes CSVVGVRGYGYTF.

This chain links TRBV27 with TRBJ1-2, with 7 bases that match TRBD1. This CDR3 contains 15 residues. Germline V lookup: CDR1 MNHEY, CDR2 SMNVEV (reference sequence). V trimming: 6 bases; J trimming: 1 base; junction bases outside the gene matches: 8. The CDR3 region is CASRTFRDSNYGYTF. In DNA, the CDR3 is TGTGCCAGCAGGACCTTCCGGGACAGTAACTATGGCTACACCTTC.

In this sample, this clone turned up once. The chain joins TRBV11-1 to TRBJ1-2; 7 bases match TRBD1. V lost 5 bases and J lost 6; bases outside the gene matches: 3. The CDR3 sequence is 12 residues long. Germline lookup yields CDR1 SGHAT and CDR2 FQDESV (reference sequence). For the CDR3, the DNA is TGTGCCAGCAGCGGGACAGCCGATGGCTACACCTTC. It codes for CASSGTADGYTF.